These 8 T cell receptor beta chains were all obtained from the same sample, sequenced in a study of T cell repertoires in cytomegalovirus infection (dated by TCRdb to the late 2010s). These reads were obtained on an Illumina HiSeq 1500. TCRdb trimmed public reads at Q25 via fastp, called clones via MiXCR and kept in-frame beta chains. Rows are unified per CDR3 protein, each entry keeping the most common DNA and genes. This sample lists under 250,000 distinct CDR3 sequences; around 6.4% were detected once. 6.5% of the sample is taken by the ten largest. The material sequenced was PBMCs. Receptor source: a human donor in good health (CMV status not recorded). Some clones in this sample may be carry-over from other donors' samples.

This clonotype showed up many times. The chain joins TRBV7-2 to TRBJ2-7, with D uncertain. Looked up from germline, CDR1 is SGHTA and CDR2 is FQGNSA. The ends were cut back, 2 bases at V and 0 bases at J, with 14 bases in the middle. The CDR3 totals 16 residues. The CDR3 loop is CASSLSGGQNSYEQYF. The DNA of the CDR3 is TGTGCCAGCAGCTTATCCGGTGGGCAGAACTCCTACGAGCAGTACTTC.

Ten or more counts support this clonotype. V and J are TRBV15 and TRBJ1-1; D gene ambiguous. The CDR3 contains 13 residues. Looked up from germline, CDR1 is LNHNV and CDR2 is YYDKDF (reference sequence). Trimming stripped 5 bases from V and 0 bases from J, with 7 bases between. In nucleotides, the CDR3 is TGTGCCACCAGCCCAGAGGTGAACACTGAAGCTTTCTTT. Translated: CATSPEVNTEAFF.

A few counts support this clonotype. This sequence joins TRBV10-3 and TRBJ2-1; 10 positions agree with TRBD2. The V gene end was trimmed by 6 bases and the J gene end by 7 bases; junction bases not matched to a gene: 9. CDR1 is ENHRY, CDR2 SYGVKD, per germline. This CDR3 is 15 amino acids long. This CDR3 is CAIRASGGENNEQFF. The CDR3 nucleotides are TGTGCCATCAGGGCCAGCGGGGGGGAGAATAATGAGCAGTTCTTC.

The rearrangement joins TRBV7-9 to TRBJ2-7; 7 nucleotides agree with TRBD1. This CDR3 comprises 16 residues. Unmatched junction bases numbered 13, after V lost 5 bases and J lost 3 bases. Germline V gene data show CDR1 as SEHNR and CDR2 as FQNEAQ (reference sequence). CDR3 sequence reads: CASSDTKGATFYEQYF. CDR3 coding DNA: TGTGCCAGCAGCGACACAAAGGGGGCAACTTTCTACGAGCAGTACTTC.

At least ten counts were recorded for this clonotype. This chain links TRBV7-2 with TRBJ1-3, with D perhaps matching TRBD1 (5 bases). The CDR3 extends over 15 amino acids. Germline V gene sequence: CDR1 SGHTA, CDR2 FQGNSA. V lost 3 bases and J lost 0, with 9 bases in between. DNA of the CDR3: TGTGCCAGCAGCTTCTCGACAGCCTCTGGAAACACCATATATTTT. It codes for CASSFSTASGNTIYF.

CDR3 DNA: TGCAGTGCTATCGGACGCCCGGGGGTCCACACCTTC. This sequence encodes CSAIGRPGVHTF. The chain recombines TRBV20-1 with TRBJ1-2, with TRBD1 as a possible D gene (5 bases). This CDR3 comprises 12 residues. V was cut by 4 bases and J by 12 bases, with 18 bases left in between. The germline gives CDR1 DFQATT, CDR2 SNEGSKA (reference sequence).

This chain joins TRBV9 and TRBJ2-7, with 8 positions matching TRBD1. Germline V CDR1 and CDR2: SGDLS, YYNGEE. V shed 2 bases, J shed 3 bases, and the junction held 7 bases outside the gene matches. CDR3 length equals 15 residues. In DNA, the CDR3 is TGTGCCAGCAGCGTCACCGGGACAGGACACTACGAGCAGTACTTC. This encodes CASSVTGTGHYEQYF.

Ten or more counts support this clonotype. V and J are TRBV28 and TRBJ2-7, with a tentative D call TRBD2 (5 bases). V was pared by 7 bases and J by 0 bases, with 7 bases between. The germline gives CDR1 MDHEN, CDR2 SYDVKM. The CDR3 extends over 12 amino acids. CDR3: CASTRGSYEQYF. CDR3 DNA: TGTGCCAGCACTCGGGGCTCCTACGAGCAGTACTTC.